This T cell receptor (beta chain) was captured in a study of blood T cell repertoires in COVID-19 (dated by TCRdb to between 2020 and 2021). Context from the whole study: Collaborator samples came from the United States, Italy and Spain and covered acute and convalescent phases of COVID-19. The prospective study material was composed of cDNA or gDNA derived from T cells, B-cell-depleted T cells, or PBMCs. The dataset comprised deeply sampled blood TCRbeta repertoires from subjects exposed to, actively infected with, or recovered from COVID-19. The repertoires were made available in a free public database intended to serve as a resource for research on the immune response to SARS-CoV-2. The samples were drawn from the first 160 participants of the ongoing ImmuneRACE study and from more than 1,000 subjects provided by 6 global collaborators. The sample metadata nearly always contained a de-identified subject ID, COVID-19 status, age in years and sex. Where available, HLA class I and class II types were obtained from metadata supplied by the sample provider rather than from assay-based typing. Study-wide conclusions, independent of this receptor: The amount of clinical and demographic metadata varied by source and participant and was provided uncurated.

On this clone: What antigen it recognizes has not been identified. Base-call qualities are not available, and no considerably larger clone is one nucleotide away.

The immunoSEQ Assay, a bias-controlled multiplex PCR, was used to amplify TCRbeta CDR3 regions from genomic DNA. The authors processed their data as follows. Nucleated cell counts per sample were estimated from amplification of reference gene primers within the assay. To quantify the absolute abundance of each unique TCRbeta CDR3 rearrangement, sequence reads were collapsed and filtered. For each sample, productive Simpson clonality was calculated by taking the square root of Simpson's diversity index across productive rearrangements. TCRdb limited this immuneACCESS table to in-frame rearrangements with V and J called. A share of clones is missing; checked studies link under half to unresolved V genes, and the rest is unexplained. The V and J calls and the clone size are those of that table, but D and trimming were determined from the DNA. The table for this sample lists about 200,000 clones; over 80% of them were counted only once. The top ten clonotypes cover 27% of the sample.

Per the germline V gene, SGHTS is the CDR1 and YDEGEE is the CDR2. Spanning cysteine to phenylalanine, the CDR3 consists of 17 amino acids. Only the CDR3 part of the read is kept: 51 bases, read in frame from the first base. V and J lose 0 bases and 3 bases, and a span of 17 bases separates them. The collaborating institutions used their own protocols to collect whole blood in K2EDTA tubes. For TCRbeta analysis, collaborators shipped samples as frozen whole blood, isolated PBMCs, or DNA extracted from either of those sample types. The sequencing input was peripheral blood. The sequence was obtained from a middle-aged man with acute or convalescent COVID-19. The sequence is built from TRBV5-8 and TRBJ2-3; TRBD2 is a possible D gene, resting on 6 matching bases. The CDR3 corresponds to CASSLETRPSGTDTQYF. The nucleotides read TGTGCCAGCAGCTTGGAGACACGCCCAAGCGGGACAGATACGCAGTATTTT. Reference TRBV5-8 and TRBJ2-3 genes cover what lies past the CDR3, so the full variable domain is EAGVTQSPTHLIKTRGQQATLRCSPISGHTSVYWYQQALGLGLQFLLWYDEGEERNRGNFPPRFSGRQFPNYSSELNVNALELEDSALYLCASSLETRPSGTDTQYFGPGTRLTVL.